Listed here is a single TCR beta chain. Its specificity is not known. These data originate in a study of cytomegalovirus exposure and HLA in healthy donors. Germline V gene data show CDR1 as LNHDA and CDR2 as SQIVND (reference sequence). The CDR3 contains 16 residues. The V end lost 2 bases, the J end lost 2 bases, and 14 bases lay between the germline ends. Study outcomes and limitations: Among TCR beta chains, those listed as cytomegalovirus-associated numbered about 150.

While the first cohort had some 700 subjects, the donors belonged to the separate validation cohort of over a hundred subjects. The assay was immunoSEQ multiplex PCR, and TCRdb's table has in-frame clones only and misses some. The sample contains 110,000 or so clones, more than 85% of which appear only once. Input material: PBMCs. The TCR sequence derives from a man between 18 and 29 years old in good health and CMV-seropositive. The chain recombines TRBV19 with TRBJ2-3, with D maybe TRBD2 (5 bases). This chain's CDR3 is CASSIRLALATDTQYF. The CDR3 nucleotides are TGTGCCAGTAGTATAAGGCTCGCCCTAGCCACAGATACGCAGTATTTT. Variable domain in full (rest from reference TRBV19 and TRBJ2-3): DGGITQSPKYLFRKEGQNVTLSCEQNLNHDAMYWYRQDPGQGLRLIYYSQIVNDFQKGDIAEGYSVSREKKESFPLTVTSAQKNPTAFYLCASSIRLALATDTQYFGPGTRLTVL.